These 12 T cell receptor beta chains came from one sample sequenced in a study of blood T cells in healthy people across ages. Next came a second PCR, run for about 7 to 12 cycles, which used a sample-barcoded 5' primer along with a J-beta primer mix. TCRdb recomputed calls from the 5' RACE reads with MiXCR, one row per CDR3 protein. The sample carries about 680,000 distinct CDR3 sequences, roughly 50% recorded once. Sequenced input: blood. These receptors all come from a woman aged 55-69 years in good health.

This clonotype occurred many times. V usage is TRBV3-1 and J usage is TRBJ2-7; 7 nucleotides agree with TRBD2. The germline V gene encodes CDR1 LGHDT and CDR2 YNNKEL (reference sequence). This CDR3 spans 15 amino acids. V lost 1 base, J lost 3 bases, and 6 bases stayed unmatched. CDR3 nucleotides: TGTGCCAGCAGCCAAGTAACACGGACTAGCTACGAGCAGTACTTC. Its translation is CASSQVTRTSYEQYF.

This clonotype was observed a handful of times. The chain has TRBV10-3 and TRBJ2-3, with 8 positions matching TRBD1. The germline V gene has CDR1 ENHRY and CDR2 SYGVKD. With 3 bases clipped from V and 2 bases from J, the junction kept 10 bases outside the gene matches. The CDR3 runs 17 residues. DNA for the CDR3: TGTGCCATCAGTGACCAGACAGGGGTGGATCTCACAGATACGCAGTATTTT. This encodes CAISDQTGVDLTDTQYF.

As concerns this clonotype: A much larger clone lies one base from this, so it may be a read error. The chain employs TRBV9 and TRBJ2-1; possibly TRBD2 for D (6 bases). Matching the DNA end better, TRBJ2-7 makes the J call doubtful. The CDR3 covers 15 residues. The germline V gene has CDR1 SGDLS and CDR2 YYNGEE. The CDR3 DNA reads as TGTGCCAGCAGCTCGCGGGATCACGTTTACAATGAGCAGTACTTC. Amino acids: CASSSRDHVYNEQYF.

This clonotype was counted many times. V is TRBV20-1 and J is TRBJ1-4; 7 bases align to TRBD1. The J segment lost 4 bases and the V segment lost 2 bases, leaving 7 bases of the junction unmatched. The CDR3 totals 15 residues. The germline CDR1 and CDR2 sequences are DFQATT and SNEGSKA (reference sequence). The CDR3 DNA is TGCAGTGCTAGATTTCCTAGGGACAGTAATGAAAAACTGTTTTTT. The encoded protein is CSARFPRDSNEKLFF.

The V gene is TRBV21-1, the J gene TRBJ2-5. TRBV21-1 is flagged as a pseudogene. The CDR3 totals 11 residues. The CDR3 DNA follows: TGTGCCAGCAGCAAATCGGAGACCCAGTACTTC. This codes for CASSKSETQYF.

The chain couples TRBV10-3 to TRBJ2-1; 8 bases map to TRBD2. Losses at the gene ends were 10 bases for V and 4 bases for J; bases not matched to a gene: 6. This CDR3 is built from 13 residues. CDR1 and CDR2 (germline): ENHRY, SYGVKD. For the CDR3, the DNA is TGTGCCAATTCCGGGACTAGGTACAATGAGCAGTTCTTC. It encodes CANSGTRYNEQFF.

V gene TRBV24-1 combines with J gene TRBJ2-7; 7 bases fit TRBD1. CDR1 is KGHDR and CDR2 is SFDVKD in the germline V gene. V trimming: 4 bases; J trimming: 6 bases; junction bases outside the gene matches: 5. The CDR3 is 13 residues long. The DNA for the CDR3 is TGTGCCACCAGTGACTCCACAGGGGCCGAGCAGTACTTC. This gives the protein CATSDSTGAEQYF.

The gene calls are TRBV7-8 and TRBJ2-3, with D perhaps TRBD2 (5 bases). The germline V gene encodes CDR1 SGHVS and CDR2 FQNEAQ. The CDR3 is 17 amino acids. Between the trimmed V and J ends, which lost 2 bases and 0 bases, there was a span of 15 bases. CDR3 sequence reads: CASSLLLGIPSTDTQYF. The CDR3 nucleotides read TGTGCCAGCAGCTTATTACTAGGGATTCCTAGCACAGATACGCAGTATTTT.

In its sample, this clonotype was seen a few times. A read error may explain this, as a much larger clone is one base away. The genes are TRBV15 and TRBJ2-5, with D hard to call. The CDR3 has 14 amino acids. Trimming shortened V by 0 bases and J by 11 bases, and 16 bases separated the two germline ends. CDR1 and CDR2 (germline): LNHNV, YYDKDF (reference sequence). The DNA for the CDR3 is TGTGCCACCAGCAGAGATCTATTGGGGTATGAGCAGTACTTC. It translates to CATSRDLLGYEQYF.

This clonotype has ten or more counts. V and J are TRBV11-2 and TRBJ2-7, with 10 bases matching TRBD2. Germline V gene sequence: CDR1 SGHAT, CDR2 FQNNGV. The CDR3 extends over 16 amino acids. The ends lost 1 base at V and 4 bases at J; junction bases unmatched: 7. The CDR3 loop is CASSLGASGSRYEQYF. The CDR3 DNA is TGTGCCAGCAGCTTAGGGGCTAGCGGGAGTAGATACGAGCAGTACTTC.

The V call is TRBV20-1, the J call TRBJ1-1, with D perhaps TRBD1 (5 bases). CDR1 and CDR2 (germline): DFQATT, SNEGSKA (reference sequence). The germline V and J ends were trimmed by 4 bases and 0 bases, with 15 bases remaining between them. The CDR3 length is 15 residues. The CDR3 protein is CSATGFMPLNTEAFF. CDR3 bases: TGCAGTGCTACAGGGTTCATGCCCTTGAACACTGAAGCTTTCTTT.

The rearrangement links TRBV4-3 to TRBJ1-1; D unclear. V was shortened by 0 bases and J by 1 base, with 9 bases between the two germline ends. CDR3 length: 15 residues. CDR1 LGHNA and CDR2 YSLEER come from the germline V gene. CDR3 sequence: CASSQDMAANTEAFF. Written as DNA, the CDR3 is TGCGCCAGCAGCCAAGATATGGCAGCGAACACTGAAGCTTTCTTT.